This is a list of T cell receptor beta chains from one sample in a study of cytomegalovirus exposure and HLA in healthy donors. Clones were read by immunoSEQ multiplex PCR, and TCRdb kept only the in-frame ones, dropping some. Its table records about 200,000 clones. Material: PBMCs. These receptors were taken from a girl aged 2 to 9 in good health and CMV-seropositive. Both conserved end residues are part of each CDR3. The D gene is left open where the match is weak.

V gene: TRBV10-2
J gene: TRBJ1-1
D gene: TRBD1
CDR3 DNA: TGCGCCAGCATGCCCACAGGGGGCCGGGTGAACACTGAAGCTTTCTTT
CDR3 protein: CASMPTGGRVNTEAFF

V gene: TRBV11-2
J gene: TRBJ2-7
D gene: -
CDR3 DNA: TGTGCCAGCAGCTTAGAAGTCGTGGCCGAGCAGTACTTC
CDR3 protein: CASSLEVVAEQYF

V gene: TRBV7-7
J gene: TRBJ2-1
D gene: TRBD2
CDR3 DNA: TGTGCCAGCAGCCTCGGACTAGCGGACTACAATGAGCAGTTCTTC
CDR3 protein: CASSLGLADYNEQFF

V gene: TRBV28
J gene: TRBJ2-7
D gene: -
CDR3 DNA: TGTGCCAGCAAAATTCCGGGAGAGACCTACGAGCAGTACTTC
CDR3 protein: CASKIPGETYEQYF

V gene: TRBV11-1
J gene: TRBJ1-6
D gene: -
CDR3 DNA: TGTGCCAGCAGCTTACATCAGGGGTCTAATTCACCCCTCCACTTT
CDR3 protein: CASSLHQGSNSPLHF

V gene: TRBV2
J gene: TRBJ2-2
D gene: TRBD1
CDR3 DNA: TGTGCCAGCAGTTTACAGGGGGCGAACACCGGGGAGCTGTTTTTT
CDR3 protein: CASSLQGANTGELFF

V gene: TRBV6-1
J gene: TRBJ2-3
D gene: TRBD1
CDR3 DNA: TGTGCCAGCAGTGGCACCGGGACAGGGTTTTATGGCACAGATACGCAGTATTTT
CDR3 protein: CASSGTGTGFYGTDTQYF

V gene: TRBV6-4
J gene: TRBJ1-2
D gene: TRBD1
CDR3 DNA: TGTGCCAGCAGTGACTTTTCAGGGGGAAGCGCCTTC
CDR3 protein: CASSDFSGGSAF

V gene: TRBV6-4
J gene: TRBJ1-1
D gene: TRBD1
CDR3 DNA: TGTGCCAGCAGTGAATATTTCCAGGACAGGGGGGCTGAAGCTTTCTTT
CDR3 protein: CASSEYFQDRGAEAFF

V gene: TRBV5-6
J gene: TRBJ1-2
D gene: -
CDR3 DNA: TGTGCCAGCAGCTTGGGCCCGGAGGCAGGCTATGGCTACACCTTC
CDR3 protein: CASSLGPEAGYGYTF

V gene: TRBV7-8
J gene: TRBJ2-5
D gene: TRBD2
CDR3 DNA: TGTGCCAGCAGCATACCGGGACTAGCGGGAAGGTTGCGGGAGACCCAGTACTTC
CDR3 protein: CASSIPGLAGRLRETQYF

V gene: TRBV5-5
J gene: TRBJ2-7
D gene: -
CDR3 DNA: TGTGCCAGCAGCTCGGACAGGGGAAGACCTAGCGGGATGCGCCCCTACGAGCAGTACTTC
CDR3 protein: CASSSDRGRPSGMRPYEQYF

V gene: TRBV4-2
J gene: TRBJ2-7
D gene: -
CDR3 DNA: TGTGCCAGCAGCCAAGGGACAGTCTCCTACGAGCAGTACTTC
CDR3 protein: CASSQGTVSYEQYF

V gene: TRBV9
J gene: TRBJ2-3
D gene: TRBD1
CDR3 DNA: TGTGCCAGCAGCACAGGACAGGAGTTGCCCCTAGATACGCAGTATTTT
CDR3 protein: CASSTGQELPLDTQYF

V gene: TRBV6-8
J gene: TRBJ2-7
D gene: -
CDR3 DNA: TGTGCCAGCAGTTACTCGAAGGACAAGCCACACCAAGGGGTTTACGAGCAGTACTTC
CDR3 protein: CASSYSKDKPHQGVYEQYF

V gene: TRBV9
J gene: TRBJ2-7
D gene: TRBD1
CDR3 DNA: TGTGCCAGCAGCGTTTCCTCCGGGACAGGTCAGAACGAGCAGTACTTC
CDR3 protein: CASSVSSGTGQNEQYF

V gene: TRBV29-1
J gene: TRBJ2-7
D gene: -
CDR3 DNA: TGCAGCGTTGAAGAGGACAGCTACGAGCAGTACTTC
CDR3 protein: CSVEEDSYEQYF

V gene: TRBV18
J gene: TRBJ2-7
D gene: TRBD2
CDR3 DNA: TGTGCCAGCTCTCCTCCTTCCGGGACTAGAGATCGGCAGTACTTC
CDR3 protein: CASSPPSGTRDRQYF